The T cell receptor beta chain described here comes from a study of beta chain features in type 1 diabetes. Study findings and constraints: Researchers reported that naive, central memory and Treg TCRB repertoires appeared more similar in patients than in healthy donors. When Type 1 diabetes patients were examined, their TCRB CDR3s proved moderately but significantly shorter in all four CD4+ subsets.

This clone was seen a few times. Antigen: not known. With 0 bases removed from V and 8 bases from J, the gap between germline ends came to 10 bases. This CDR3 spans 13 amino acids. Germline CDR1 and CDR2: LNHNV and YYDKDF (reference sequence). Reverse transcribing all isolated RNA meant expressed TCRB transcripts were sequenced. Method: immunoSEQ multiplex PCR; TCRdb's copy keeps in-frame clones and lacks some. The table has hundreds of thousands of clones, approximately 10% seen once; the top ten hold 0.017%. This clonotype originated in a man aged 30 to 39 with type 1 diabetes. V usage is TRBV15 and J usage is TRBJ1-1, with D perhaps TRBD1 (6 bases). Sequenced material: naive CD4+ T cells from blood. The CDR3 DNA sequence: TGTGCCACCAGCAGAGATGGAGACAGGGAAGCTTTCTTT. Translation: CATSRDGDREAFF.